This T cell receptor beta chain came from a study of CD8+CD57+ T cells in acquired aplastic anemia. Whole-study context: Quantities of DNA derived from sorted CD4+ and CD8+ cells averaged 3.2 ug.

The template for TCR beta VDJ and CDR3 sequence profiling was genomic DNA. TCRdb independently ran MiXCR on the reads; one entry per CDR3 protein. The sample includes about 81,000 distinct CDR3 sequences, roughly half seen only once; the top ten take roughly 70%. This clonotype appeared many times. The CDR3 is 17 residues long. Trimming pared 0 bases from V and 1 base from J, leaving 16 bases between. Looked up from germline, CDR1 is SGDLS and CDR2 is YYNGEE. The TCR comes from a human donor in good health, serving as a control. Sequencing was done on a sample of sorted CD4+, CD8+, or CD8+CD57+ T cells (not recorded which) from PBMCs. V usage is TRBV9 and J usage is TRBJ2-5; D is perhaps TRBD2 (6 bases). The chain's CDR3 is CASSVVGSGLSQETQYF. DNA for the CDR3: TGTGCCAGCAGCGTAGTTGGGTCGGGACTCTCCCAAGAGACCCAGTACTTC. The whole variable domain, filled in from reference TRBV9 and TRBJ2-5, reads DSGVTQTPKHLITATGQRVTLRCSPRSGDLSVYWYQQSLDQGLQFLIQYYNGEERAKGNILERFSAQQFPDLHSELNLSSLELGDSALYFCASSVVGSGLSQETQYFGPGTRLLVL.